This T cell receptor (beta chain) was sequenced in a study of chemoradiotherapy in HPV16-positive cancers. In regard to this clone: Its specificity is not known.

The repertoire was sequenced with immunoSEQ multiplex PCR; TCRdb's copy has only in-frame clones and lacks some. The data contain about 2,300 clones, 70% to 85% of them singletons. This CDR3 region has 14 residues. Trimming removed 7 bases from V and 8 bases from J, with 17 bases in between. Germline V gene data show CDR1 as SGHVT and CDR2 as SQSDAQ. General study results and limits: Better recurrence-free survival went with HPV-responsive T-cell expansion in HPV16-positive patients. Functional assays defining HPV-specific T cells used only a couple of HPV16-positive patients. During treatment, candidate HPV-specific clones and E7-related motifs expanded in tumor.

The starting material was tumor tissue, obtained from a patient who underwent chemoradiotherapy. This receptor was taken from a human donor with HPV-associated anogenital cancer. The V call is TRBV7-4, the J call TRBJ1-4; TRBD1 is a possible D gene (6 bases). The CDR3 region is CASTPGVREEKLFF. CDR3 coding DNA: TGTGCCAGCACCCCAGGGGTAAGGGAGGAAAAACTGTTTTTT.